Here is one T cell receptor (beta chain) with its context. This receptor's antigen is unknown. The sample holds no much larger clone one base away, and base qualities are not on file. Based on the germline V gene, the CDR1 and CDR2 sequences are SGDLS and YYNGEE. Between the V and J ends, shortened by 0 bases and 2 bases respectively, the junction contains 10 bases. Counted from cysteine to phenylalanine, this CDR3 has 15 amino acids. Just the 45-base CDR3 DNA is kept, in frame starting at base 1. Genomic DNA was isolated from the sorted cells so that the TCRbeta CDR3 region could be sequenced. The immunoSEQ Assay was used for sequencing of TCRbeta CDR3 regions. This immuneACCESS table, as held by TCRdb, lists in-frame sequences with V and J called but not all clones. Of the missing ones, under half trace to an unresolved V gene in checked studies; the others have no known cause. The sample yields about 73,000 clones; roughly 86% were counted once. 0.6% to 0.8% of the sample is taken by the ten largest.

The data derive from a study of OX40 agonist ivuxolimab in advanced cancers. With respect to the entire study: Ivuxolimab was a fully human IgG2 agonistic monoclonal antibody targeting the costimulatory receptor OX40 (CD134). Intravenous ivuxolimab was administered to patients every 2 weeks at six dose levels: 0.01, 0.1, 0.3, 1.5, 3 and 10 mg/kg. Of the roughly 52 patients in dose escalation, about 20 had hepatocellular carcinoma, about 15 had melanoma, 9 had renal cell carcinoma and 9 had head and neck cancer. In the dose-escalation cohort, about four fifths of patients were male, and the mean age was 60 years with a range of about 20 to 79. Patients were allowed to have had prior anti-PD-1, anti-PD-L1 or anti-CTLA-4 therapy, and roughly two fifths of the dose-escalation patients had been treated with checkpoint inhibitors. Partial responses occurred in three dose-escalation patients: two with cutaneous melanoma and one with hepatocellular carcinoma. The purpose of peripheral TCRbeta sequencing was to test whether ivuxolimab changed TCR sequence diversity and led to clonal T-cell expansion. The paper describes the monotherapy dose-escalation part (N of about 55 patients) of the phase I trial of ivuxolimab. What the authors observed across the whole study: In the 0.1-3.0 mg/kg groups, partial responders had among the lowest normalized peripheral clonal expansion, particularly in CD8+ T cells. Clonal expansion of both CD4+ and CD8+ blood T cells was observed from baseline to week 6 at doses 0.1 to 3.0 mg/kg. Low levels of normalized T-cell clonal expansion were also shown by some nonresponding patients. Which antigens the clonally expanded peripheral T cells were specific for was not determined. After ivuxolimab, expanded clones were on average more numerous among CD8+ T cells than among CD4+ T cells.

The trial excluded patients who had a history of autoimmune disease or were on systemic immunosuppression. Peripheral blood for TCR sequencing was collected from all dose cohorts at baseline, on cycle 4 day 1, and on cycle 7 day 1. The samples were drawn from a first-in-human, open-label, multicenter phase I dose-escalation trial of ivuxolimab. Adults with locally advanced or metastatic head and neck squamous cell, hepatocellular, melanoma or renal cell carcinoma were enrolled in the trial. Before TCR sequencing, CD4+ and CD8+ T cells were separately sorted from peripheral blood. The sequencing used CD4+ or CD8+ T cells sorted from blood, collected in a trial of the OX40 agonist ivuxolimab. Recombination connected TRBV9 to TRBJ2-3; TRBD2 is a weak D gene call, 6 bases matching. This sequence was found in an adult with an advanced solid tumor such as melanoma, head and neck, liver or kidney cancer. The nucleotide sequence is TGTGCCAGCAGCGTAGTGGGGGGAGACACAGATACGCAGTATTTT. It codes for CASSVVGGDTDTQYF. This CDR3, with the reference TRBV9 and TRBJ2-3 proteins standing in past its ends, gives the full variable domain DSGVTQTPKHLITATGQRVTLRCSPRSGDLSVYWYQQSLDQGLQFLIQYYNGEERAKGNILERFSAQQFPDLHSELNLSSLELGDSALYFCASSVVGGDTDTQYFGPGTRLTVL.